Following are 10 T cell receptor beta chains from one sample sequenced in a study of shared clonotypes between healthy human individuals. CD45RO-negative cells were positively selected for CCR7, leaving out terminally differentiated effector memory CD45RA+ cells. TCRdb keeps only in-frame clones here, not all; method: immunoSEQ multiplex PCR. This table holds about 2 million clones, about 95% found once. The specimen was naive CD8+ T cells sorted from blood. The origin of the receptors is a young man in good health.

The CDR3 spells CASSGTGDIQYF. The CDR3 bases are TGTGCCAGTAGCGGAACCGGTGACATTCAGTACTTC. V is TRBV19 and J is TRBJ2-4; D is uncertain. Germline CDR1 is LNHDA and CDR2 is SQIVND (reference sequence). This CDR3 is 12 amino acids long. Deletions cut 6 bases from V and 8 bases from J, with 11 bases between.

Turning to this clone: In the same sample, other DNA sequences code for this CDR3. The chain uses TRBV7-9 and TRBJ1-1; 11 positions match TRBD1. J lost 3 bases, V lost 5 bases, and 5 bases had no gene match. The CDR3 length is 15 residues. The germline V gene has CDR1 SEHNR and CDR2 FQNEAQ (reference sequence). Here the CDR3 DNA reads TGTGCCAGCAGCCCAGGACAGGGGGCTGACACTGAAGCTTTCTTT. Protein sequence: CASSPGQGADTEAFF.

The J gene is TRBJ1-3, the V gene TRBV5-4; no reliable D call. V gave up 0 bases and J gave up 0 bases, with 13 bases separating them. The CDR3 totals 17 residues. The V gene's germline CDR1 is SGHNT and CDR2 YYREEE (reference sequence). CDR3 sequence (DNA): TGTGCCAGCAGCTTGGATCGCCAGACCTACTCTGGAAACACCATATATTTT. Translated, it gives CASSLDRQTYSGNTIYF. The entire variable domain, with the rest obtained from reference TRBV5-4 and TRBJ1-3, is as follows: ETGVTQSPTHLIKTRGQQVTLRCSSQSGHNTVSWYQQALGQGPQFIFQYYREEENGRGNFPPRFSGLQFPNYSSELNVNALELDDSALYLCASSLDRQTYSGNTIYFGEGSWLTVV.

About this clone itself: The junction departs from germline at one end; a sequencing error may be responsible. The genes are TRBV7-2 and TRBJ1-5, with 8 bases identical to TRBD1. The germline V gene encodes CDR1 SGHTA and CDR2 FQGNSA. The CDR3 has 16 amino acids. CDR3: CASSLAQGVRNQPQHF. The CDR3 DNA reads TGTGCCAGCAGCCTAGCACAGGGGGTAAGGAATCAGCCCCAGCATTTT.

This clone was observed once. This chain connects TRBV27 to TRBJ2-2, with D hard to call. Trimming shortened V by 0 bases and J by 3 bases, and 11 bases separated the two germline ends. The CDR3 is 16 residues long. Germline V CDR1 and CDR2: MNHEY, SMNVEV (reference sequence). The CDR3 loop is CASSLSPGTHTGELFF. In DNA, the CDR3 is TGTGCCAGCAGTTTATCCCCCGGAACTCACACCGGGGAGCTGTTTTTT.

The chain is built from TRBV7-9 and TRBJ2-1; D remains ambiguous. The CDR3 totals 15 residues. With 3 bases removed from V and 1 base from J, the gap between germline ends came to 10 bases. Germline values: CDR1 SEHNR, CDR2 FQNEAQ (reference sequence). DNA for the CDR3: TGTGCCAGCAGCTTGAGCAGTAGGTCCTACAATGAGCAGTTCTTC. This sequence encodes CASSLSSRSYNEQFF.

J is TRBJ2-2 and V is TRBV27, with 9 bases aligning to TRBD1. The CDR3 covers 17 residues. With 4 bases clipped from V and 3 bases from J, the junction kept 9 bases outside the gene matches. CDR1 MNHEY and CDR2 SMNVEV come from the germline V gene (reference sequence). The CDR3, as DNA: TGTGCCAGCAGTTCGACCGGGACAGGGCCGTACACCGGGGAGCTGTTTTTT. The encoded protein is CASSSTGTGPYTGELFF.

The chain carries TRBV4-3 and TRBJ1-1; D perhaps matches TRBD1 (5 bases). CDR1 is LGHNA, CDR2 YSLEER, per germline. This CDR3 is 15 amino acids long. Trimming pared 0 bases from V and 8 bases from J, leaving 16 bases between. This chain's CDR3 is CASSQERVGRDEAFF. CDR3 sequence (DNA): TGCGCCAGCAGCCAAGAAAGAGTCGGTCGGGACGAAGCTTTCTTT.

J is TRBJ1-3 and V is TRBV7-9; D gene ambiguous. CDR1 and CDR2 (germline): SEHNR, FQNEAQ (reference sequence). The CDR3 has 14 residues. The ends were cut back, 6 bases at V and 4 bases at J, with 13 bases in the middle. This CDR3 reads CASSPAIAGNTIYF. The CDR3 DNA is TGTGCCAGCAGTCCAGCAATTGCAGGAAACACCATATATTTT.

The chain employs TRBV7-3 and TRBJ2-5; TRBD2 agrees at 11 bases. The CDR3 is 15 residues long. V was pared by 5 bases and J by 5 bases, with 7 bases of the junction left unmatched. The V gene's germline CDR1 is SGHTA and CDR2 FQGTGA. The CDR3 region has the DNA TGTGCCAGCAGCCGGCTAGCGGGGGGTTTGGAGACCCAGTACTTC. As protein: CASSRLAGGLETQYF. The full variable domain, rest sourced from reference TRBV7-3 and TRBJ2-5, is GAGVSQTPSNKVTEKGKYVELRCDPISGHTALYWYRQSLGQGPEFLIYFQGTGAADDSGLPNDRFFAVRPEGSVSTLKIQRTERGDSAVYLCASSRLAGGLETQYFGPGTRLLVL.